The rows below give T cell receptor beta chains drawn from one sample of a study of blood T cell repertoires in COVID-19. Assay used: immunoSEQ multiplex PCR; TCRdb lists only in-frame clones, some missing. The repertoire holds about 340,000 clones, 85% to 90% seen once, with roughly 6% in the top ten. Specimen: peripheral blood. All receptors derive from a woman aged 50 to 65 with COVID-19, enrolled during active disease. The CDR3 runs from the conserved cysteine through the conserved F or W.

V	J	CDR3
TRBV7-2	TRBJ2-3	CASSPWTSGSLDTQYF
TRBV5-6	TRBJ2-7	CASSFGLAGATPF
TRBV5-1	TRBJ2-5	CASSSGDRGTQYF
TRBV11-2	TRBJ1-1	CASSPKQSGAFF
TRBV2	TRBJ1-1	CASNQGQRNTEAFF
TRBV7-2	TRBJ2-1	CASSSPTSGRASYNEQFF
TRBV4-3	TRBJ2-2	CASSQDRGLAGGGGTGELFF
TRBV30	TRBJ1-1	CAFNLYRDRFF
TRBV21-1	TRBJ2-5	CASSKDRGQSEETQYF
TRBV11-2	TRBJ2-1	CASSLGPAGHSTGEQFF
TRBV18	TRBJ1-4	CASSPDRGLNEKLFF
TRBV2	TRBJ2-2	CASSESGTGELFF
TRBV11-3	TRBJ2-6	CASSLDFWFQGAGANVLTF
TRBV13	TRBJ1-2	CASSTYGQYGDGYTF
TRBV4-2	TRBJ2-3	CASSRSGTDTQYF
TRBV5-1	TRBJ2-3	CASSLLGMADTQYF
TRBV4-1	TRBJ1-6	CASSQGTDGNSPLHF
TRBV6-5	TRBJ2-7	CASRDRALYEQYF
TRBV30	TRBJ1-1	CAWSRAGRHTEAFF
TRBV5-1	TRBJ2-5	CASSFSETQYF
TRBV29-1	TRBJ2-5	CSGLGLGDTQYF
TRBV24-1	TRBJ1-2	CATSDSDRGYGYTF
TRBV5-1	TRBJ1-4	CASSFVRDGGNEKLFF
TRBV19	TRBJ2-7	CASSIGQGFGEQYF
TRBV24-1	TRBJ2-1	CATSDFGGAIRNEQFF
TRBV9	TRBJ2-1	CASSPRTSGSLSQFF
TRBV5-6	TRBJ2-2	CASSSVAGEYTGELFF
TRBV19	TRBJ1-5	CASSPRQGASPQHF
TRBV19	TRBJ1-5	CASSPGRASNQPQHF
TRBV18	TRBJ2-7	CASSTGSYEQYF
TRBV19	TRBJ1-1	CASSIGVGRGYTEAFF
TRBV9	TRBJ2-7	CASSARILAGGGWGEQYF
TRBV29-1	TRBJ2-7	CSVDAGSYEQYF
TRBV7-3	TRBJ2-1	CASSFSGGPYNEQFF
TRBV6-4	TRBJ2-1	CASSAEAGEAYNEQFF
TRBV28	TRBJ2-3	CATRGSSTDTQYF
TRBV10-2	TRBJ2-1	CASSSGVNNEQFF